This T cell receptor (beta chain) comes out of a study of blood T cells in healthy people across ages. A J-beta primer mix and a sample-barcoded 5' primer were used in a second PCR of about 7 to 12 cycles. TCRdb called the 5' RACE reads again in MiXCR, with one record for every CDR3 protein. Here the sample spans approximately 800,000 distinct CDR3 sequences, roughly 34% being singletons. The germline V gene has CDR1 MGHDK and CDR2 SYGVNS. The ends were cut back, 4 bases at V and 2 bases at J, with 8 bases in the middle. The CDR3 sequence is 13 residues long. The J gene is TRBJ2-5, the V gene TRBV25-1; D is unclear. The TCR was taken from a man younger than 30 in good health. The sequencing input was blood. CDR3 loop: CASSGQEQETQYF. The CDR3 nucleotides read TGTGCCAGCAGTGGGCAGGAACAAGAGACCCAGTACTTC.